This TCR beta chain is from a study of immune cell composition in non-small cell lung cancer. Study-level background: Tumours were mainly lung adenocarcinoma or squamous cell carcinoma.

Normal lung was taken at the farthest possible site, at least 3 cm from tumour. Assay used: immunoSEQ multiplex PCR; TCRdb lists only in-frame clones, some missing. Of thousands of clones listed, over 75% are singletons. The study's findings and limits: It was not proven that tumour-reactive clones equal dominant tumour-associated clones. In adenocarcinoma, maximal tumour-associated clone frequency tracked TIL tumour reactivity.

Regarding this clone: The antigen remains unidentified.

This CDR3 comprises 13 residues. Germline CDR1 reads GTSNPN; CDR2 reads SVGIG (reference sequence). The rearrangement uses TRBV30 and TRBJ1-1; TRBD1 agrees at 10 bases. The sample was non-adjacent lung tissue. The TCR comes from a human donor with non-small cell lung cancer. In DNA, the CDR3 is TGTGCTCTGGGACAGGGGAGGAACACTGAAGCTTTCTTT. Translated, it gives CALGQGRNTEAFF.